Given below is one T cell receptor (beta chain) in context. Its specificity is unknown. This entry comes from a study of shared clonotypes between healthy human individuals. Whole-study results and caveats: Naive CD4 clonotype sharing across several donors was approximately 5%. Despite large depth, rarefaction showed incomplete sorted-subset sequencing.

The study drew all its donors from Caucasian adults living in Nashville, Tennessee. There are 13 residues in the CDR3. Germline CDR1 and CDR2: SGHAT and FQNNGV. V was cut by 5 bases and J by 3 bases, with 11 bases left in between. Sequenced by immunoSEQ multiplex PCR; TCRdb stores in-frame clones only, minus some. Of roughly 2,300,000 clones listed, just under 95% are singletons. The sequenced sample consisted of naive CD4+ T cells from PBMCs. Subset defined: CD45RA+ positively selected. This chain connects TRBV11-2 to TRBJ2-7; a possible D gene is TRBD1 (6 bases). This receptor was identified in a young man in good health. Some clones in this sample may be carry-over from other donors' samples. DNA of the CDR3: TGTGCCAGCAGCCCCCGGGACAACTACGAGCAGTACTTC. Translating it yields CASSPRDNYEQYF.